Below are 9 T cell receptor beta chains sequenced from a single sample in a study of T cells after posttransplantation cyclophosphamide. Clones were sequenced by immunoSEQ multiplex PCR, and TCRdb holds only the in-frame ones, with some missing. This sample carries approximately 40,000 clones, none of them present only once. The source material was PBMCs. Receptors were obtained from a man aged 40-49 years in good health, CMV-negative, and a related stem cell transplant donor.

In its sample, this clone was seen a few times. V gene TRBV27 combines with J gene TRBJ2-2; 9 bases align to TRBD1. The germline V gene encodes CDR1 MNHEY and CDR2 SMNVEV (reference sequence). Unmatched junction bases numbered 2, after V lost 5 bases and J lost 1 base. The CDR3 loop spans 15 amino acids. The CDR3: CASSGTGKNTGELFF. CDR3 DNA sequence: TGTGCCAGCAGTGGGACAGGGAAGAACACCGGGGAGCTGTTTTTT.

This clone was observed at least ten times. V and J are TRBV14 and TRBJ1-6; tentatively, D is TRBD1 (5 bases). Deletions cut 2 bases from V and 1 base from J, with 15 bases between. CDR1 is SGHDN, CDR2 FVKESK, per germline. CDR3 length equals 18 residues. CDR3 amino acids: CASSQLRQGGSYNSPLHF. CDR3 nucleotides: TGTGCCAGCAGCCAACTGCGGCAGGGAGGGTCCTATAATTCACCCCTCCACTTT. Full variable domain (missing parts from reference TRBV14 and TRBJ1-6): EAGVTQFPSHSVIEKGQTVTLRCDPISGHDNLYWYRRVMGKEIKFLLHFVKESKQDESGMPNNRFLAERTGGTYSTLKVQPAELEDSGVYFCASSQLRQGGSYNSPLHFGNGTRLTVT.

This clone has just a few counts. This rearrangement joins TRBV9 to TRBJ2-1; D might be TRBD1 (5 bases). Germline V CDR1 and CDR2: SGDLS, YYNGEE. Trimming stripped 3 bases from V and 0 bases from J, with 10 bases between. This CDR3 comprises 15 residues. The CDR3 DNA reads TGTGCCAGCAGCGGGGGCCCCGCCTCCTACAATGAGCAGTTCTTC. It encodes CASSGGPASYNEQFF.

This clone was seen at least ten times. The CDR3 loop is CASSRFGTGKVDEQYV. Written as DNA, the CDR3 is TGTGCCAGCAGTCGATTCGGGACAGGTAAAGTTGACGAGCAGTACGTC. The chain combines TRBV5-6 with TRBJ2-7, with TRBD1 matching 8 bases. CDR1 is SGHDT, CDR2 YYEEEE, per germline. This CDR3 region has 16 residues. V lost 5 bases to trimming and J lost 5 bases; unmatched junction nucleotides: 15.

There are many counts of this clone. The chain recombines TRBV18 with TRBJ2-2; D remains unclear. This CDR3 region has 14 residues. Trimming took 3 bases from V and 2 from J, leaving 7 bases between them. The germline CDR1 and CDR2 sequences are KGHSH and LQKENI. The chain's CDR3 is CASSPLTNTGELFF. CDR3 in DNA: TGTGCCAGCTCACCCCTGACTAACACCGGGGAGCTGTTTTTT.

In its sample, this clone was seen many times. The chain links TRBV7-9 to TRBJ1-6, with no clear D. V gave up 6 bases and J gave up 7 bases, with 13 bases separating them. The germline gives CDR1 SEHNR, CDR2 FQNEAQ (reference sequence). The CDR3 has 14 residues. CDR3: CASSRDSPNSPLHF. In DNA form, the CDR3 reads TGTGCCAGCAGTCGGGATTCCCCAAATTCACCCCTCCACTTT.

This clone was picked up many times. The rearrangement uses TRBV19 and TRBJ2-7; 10 bases are a match to TRBD1. V was pared by 5 bases and J by 4 bases, with 11 bases of the junction left unmatched. Germline assignment: CDR1 LNHDA and CDR2 SQIVND (reference sequence). This CDR3 comprises 16 residues. Written as DNA, the CDR3 is TGTGCCAGTAGTGCCTCAAGACAGGGGGCTGGGTACGAGCAGTACTTC. Translated: CASSASRQGAGYEQYF.

This clone was seen repeatedly, ten times or more. V usage is TRBV4-2 and J usage is TRBJ2-7; perhaps TRBD2 as D (6 bases). Trimming stripped 4 bases from V and 5 bases from J, with 6 bases between. The CDR3 sequence is 11 residues long. Germline CDR1 and CDR2: LGHNA and YNFKEQ. CDR3 in amino acids: CASSRGDEQYF. CDR3 nucleotides: TGTGCCAGCAGCCGGGGGGACGAGCAGTACTTC.

The table lists this clone with many counts. The chain couples TRBV2 to TRBJ1-2; D gene ambiguous. Germline V gene lookup returns CDR1 SNHLY and CDR2 FYNNEI. Trimming removed 2 bases from V and 1 base from J, with 11 bases in between. The CDR3 spans 15 residues. The CDR3 region is CASSESPGVNYGYTF. CDR3 nucleotide sequence: TGTGCCAGCAGTGAATCCCCGGGTGTTAACTATGGCTACACCTTC.